These 19 T cell receptor beta chains were all obtained from the same sample, sequenced in a study of blood T cell repertoires in COVID-19. Libraries were prepared by immunoSEQ multiplex PCR; TCRdb keeps only in-frame clonotypes and omits some of them. Of around 53,000 clones in the sample, approximately 84% are singletons; the top ten hold under 20%. Sequenced: peripheral blood. These receptors all come from a man in his 70s with active COVID-19.

The V call is TRBV7-8, the J call TRBJ2-5; 7 nucleotides match TRBD1. J gave up 5 bases and V 1 base, and 1 base lay outside the gene matches. CDR1 and CDR2 from the germline V gene are SGHVS and FQNEAQ. The CDR3 is made up of 13 amino acids. CDR3 residues: CASSLDRGETQYF. Here the CDR3 DNA reads TGTGCCAGCAGCTTAGACAGGGGTGAGACCCAGTACTTC.

The V and J genes are TRBV5-6 and TRBJ2-1, with 9 bases that match TRBD2. The CDR3 spans 15 residues. The germline V gene encodes CDR1 SGHDT and CDR2 YYEEEE. With 1 base clipped from V and 10 bases from J, the junction kept 9 bases outside the gene matches. Written as DNA, the CDR3 is TGTGCCAGCAGCTTGTTGGCGGGAGGGCCGGGGGAGCAGTTCTTC. Protein product: CASSLLAGGPGEQFF.

This clone was observed a single time. V is TRBV11-2 and J is TRBJ2-7; D remains unclear. Germline assignment: CDR1 SGHAT and CDR2 FQNNGV. The CDR3 length is 13 residues. Trimming cost V 1 base and J 8 bases, with 12 bases left between them. CDR3 amino acids: CASSLGGSPKQYF. The CDR3 coding sequence is TGTGCCAGCAGCTTAGGCGGCAGTCCCAAGCAGTACTTC.

This chain connects TRBV12-3 or TRBV12-4 to TRBJ1-2; 8 nucleotides align to TRBD1. The CDR3 spans 12 residues. The trim removed 6 bases at V and 7 bases at J, leaving 4 bases unmatched. The CDR3 is CASSPDRGGYTF. The DNA for the CDR3 is TGTGCCAGCAGCCCTGACAGGGGTGGCTACACCTTC.

A single count supports this clone. V is TRBV7-9 and J is TRBJ1-4; 10 bases agree with TRBD1. The junction had 11 bases not matched to a gene; V was cut back by 5 bases and J by 8 bases. Germline V gene data show CDR1 as SEHNR and CDR2 as FQNEAQ (reference sequence). This CDR3 is 16 amino acids long. CDR3 nucleotides: TGTGCCAGCAGCGCATATCCGGGACAGGGGACCGAAAAACTGTTTTTT. Encoded protein: CASSAYPGQGTEKLFF.

This chain connects TRBV6-6 to TRBJ2-1; no definite D call. Germline V gene lookup returns CDR1 MNHNY and CDR2 SVGAGI (reference sequence). Deletions cut 2 bases from V and 2 bases from J, with 7 bases between. The length of the CDR3 is 14 residues. The CDR3 here is CASSYTLTYNEQFF. The CDR3 coding sequence is TGTGCCAGCAGTTACACTCTAACCTACAATGAGCAGTTCTTC.

The CDR3, as DNA: TGTGCCAGCAGTGGGGGACTAGCGGGAACTACAGATACGCAGTATTTT. Amino acids: CASSGGLAGTTDTQYF. The chain is built from TRBV6-1 and TRBJ2-3; 13 bases map to TRBD2. CDR1 MNHNS and CDR2 SASEGT come from the germline V gene. V lost 4 bases and J lost 3; bases outside the gene matches: 4. The CDR3 length is 16 residues.

The chain has TRBV5-4 and TRBJ2-1; TRBD2 matches 7 bases. The CDR3 has 14 residues. Germline V CDR1 and CDR2: SGHNT, YYREEE (reference sequence). V was pared by 1 base and J by 5 bases, with 3 bases of the junction left unmatched. This CDR3 is CASSLIRGDNEQFF. Here the CDR3 DNA reads TGTGCCAGCAGCTTGATTCGGGGGGACAATGAGCAGTTCTTC.

The chain combines TRBV28 with TRBJ2-7, with TRBD2 identical over 10 bases. Germline V gene data show CDR1 as MDHEN and CDR2 as SYDVKM. The ends lost 6 bases at V and 3 bases at J; junction bases unmatched: 11. CDR3 length: 16 amino acids. This chain's CDR3 is CASSYSPLAGDYEQYF. The DNA of the CDR3 is TGTGCCAGCAGCTACAGCCCGCTAGCGGGAGACTACGAGCAGTACTTC.

The chain is built from TRBV3-1 (or the pseudogene TRBV3-2) and TRBJ2-1; the D gene is possibly TRBD1 (6 bases). The germline CDR1 and CDR2 sequences are LGHDT and YNNKEL (reference sequence). The CDR3 extends over 16 amino acids. Trimming left V 8 bases short and J 3 bases short, with 20 bases between. The CDR3 nucleotides read TGTGCCAGCCAGGGGTCAACAGGGAGAGGCTACAATGAGCAGTTCTTC. The encoded protein is CASQGSTGRGYNEQFF.

The genes are TRBV6-6 and TRBJ2-5, with 12 nucleotides matching TRBD2. Germline V gene data show CDR1 as MNHNY and CDR2 as SVGAGI (reference sequence). This CDR3 is built from 16 residues. Trimming took 4 bases from V and 5 from J; bases not matched to a gene: 8. CDR3 amino acids: CASSSSTSGRWETQYF. The CDR3 DNA sequence: TGTGCCAGCAGTTCGAGCACTAGCGGGAGGTGGGAGACCCAGTACTTC.

This chain joins TRBV28 and TRBJ1-1; D ambiguous. Trimming cost V 6 bases and J 2 bases, with 13 bases left between them. CDR3 size: 14 residues. Germline assignment: CDR1 MDHEN and CDR2 SYDVKM. CDR3 nucleotide sequence: TGTGCCAGCAGGGGCAGGTGGTTAAACACTGAAGCTTTCTTT. Translated: CASRGRWLNTEAFF.

The V gene is TRBV6-5, the J gene TRBJ1-1, with 8 nucleotides matching TRBD1. There are 14 residues in the CDR3. The J segment lost 1 base and the V segment lost 2 bases, leaving 0 bases of the junction unmatched. Germline-derived CDR1 and CDR2 are MNHEY and SVGAGI. This chain's CDR3 is CASSYTGGNTEAFF. The DNA of the CDR3 is TGTGCCAGCAGTTACACAGGGGGGAACACTGAAGCTTTCTTT.

The chain carries TRBV5-1 and TRBJ2-1; 11 nucleotides agree with TRBD2. This CDR3 has 15 amino acids. The V gene's germline CDR1 is SGHRS and CDR2 YFSETQ. Trimming at V came to 0 bases and at J to 8 bases, leaving 4 bases not matched to a gene. CDR3 nucleotide sequence: TGCGCCAGCAGCTTGGTAACTAGCGGGAGAGATGAGCAGTTCTTC. This sequence encodes CASSLVTSGRDEQFF.

The rearrangement links TRBV5-1 to TRBJ2-6; 9 positions match TRBD1. From germline, CDR1 is SGHRS and CDR2 YFSETQ. The CDR3 totals 17 residues. V lost 4 bases, J lost 2 bases, and 7 bases stayed unmatched. The CDR3 spells CASSQDRGFAGANVLTF. The DNA for the CDR3 is TGCGCCAGCAGCCAGGACAGGGGTTTCGCTGGGGCCAACGTCCTGACTTTC.

The chain couples TRBV20-1 to TRBJ1-2; TRBD1 aligns across 12 bases. Trimming cost V 3 bases and J 6 bases; bases outside gene matches: 8. Germline V gene lookup returns CDR1 DFQATT and CDR2 SNEGSKA (reference sequence). The CDR3 is 15 residues long. CDR3 DNA sequence: TGCAGTGCTAGTCCCGGGACAGGGGGCAGCAATGGCTACACCTTC. It translates to CSASPGTGGSNGYTF.

V gene TRBV7-8 combines with J gene TRBJ2-5; D is uncertain. This CDR3 comprises 14 residues. In germline, CDR1 is SGHVS, CDR2 FQNEAQ. Trimming took off 1 base at V and 2 bases at J, with 8 bases between the two ends. DNA of the CDR3: TGTGCCAGCAGCTTAGTAGTCAGGCAAGAGACCCAGTACTTC. Its protein product is CASSLVVRQETQYF.

Many counts were recorded for this clone. The chain joins TRBV5-1 to TRBJ1-1, with a possible D match to TRBD1 (5 bases). Trimming shortened V by 3 bases and J by 1 base, and 10 bases separated the two germline ends. CDR1 is SGHRS and CDR2 is YFSETQ in the germline V gene. The CDR3 has 14 amino acids. This CDR3 is CASSSGQPNTEAFF. CDR3 DNA sequence: TGCGCCAGCAGCTCCGGACAACCGAACACTGAAGCTTTCTTT.

The genes are TRBV30 and TRBJ2-3; 13 bases fit TRBD2. This CDR3 has 16 amino acids. Germline V gene sequence: CDR1 GTSNPN, CDR2 SVGIG (reference sequence). With 3 bases clipped from V and 3 bases from J, the junction kept 6 bases outside the gene matches. In DNA form, the CDR3 reads TGTGCCTGGAGCCCCGGGACTAGCGGGACAACAGATACGCAGTATTTT. Protein: CAWSPGTSGTTDTQYF.